This TCR beta chain emerged from a study of CD8 T cells in ankylosing spondylitis. General study findings and limits: Matched ankylosing spondylitis synovial fluid reportedly showed significant enrichment of disease-linked clones.

TCRdb re-analysed the 5' RACE reads in MiXCR, keeping a single row per CDR3 protein. The profile shows some 290,000 distinct CDR3 sequences, over 15% of them singletons. The V and J ends lost 0 bases and 2 bases, in that order; junction bases with no gene match: 12. The CDR3 totals 19 residues. The germline CDR1 and CDR2 sequences are SNHLY and FYNNEI. Details on this clonotype: Its target is unknown.

This TCR was recovered from a male donor with ankylosing spondylitis or in good health (not recorded which). V gene TRBV2 combines with J gene TRBJ2-3; 9 bases align to TRBD2. Sequencing input: blood, either unsorted or a sorted T cell fraction (not recorded which). The CDR3, as DNA: TGTGCCAGCAGTGAAGCGCTTCTGGGCGGGAGGGGTATCACAGATACGCAGTATTTT. Its protein is CASSEALLGGRGITDTQYF.